These 22 T cell receptor beta chains were sequenced from one sample in a study of blood T cell repertoires in COVID-19. Generated by immunoSEQ multiplex PCR, the TCRdb table keeps only in-frame clones and is missing some. The sample has roughly 50,000 clones; roughly nine tenths are singletons. Sequencing used peripheral blood. The receptors come from a woman in her thirties or forties with active COVID-19.

The V and J genes are TRBV9 and TRBJ2-1; TRBD1 agrees at 9 bases. The CDR3 runs 15 residues. Germline values: CDR1 SGDLS, CDR2 YYNGEE. Trimming cost V 4 bases and J 6 bases; bases outside gene matches: 8. The CDR3 DNA is TGTGCCAGCAGCCCACAGGGGGCGCGGGGCAATGAGCAGTTCTTC. This codes for CASSPQGARGNEQFF.

This rearrangement joins TRBV2 to TRBJ1-2, with D possibly TRBD1 on 5 matching bases. The CDR3 is 13 residues long. The V end lost 11 bases, the J end lost 3 bases, and 16 bases lay between the germline ends. Germline-derived CDR1 and CDR2 are SNHLY and FYNNEI. The CDR3 sequence: CASAMGRDYGYTF. CDR3 sequence (DNA): TGTGCCTCTGCGATGGGGCGCGACTATGGCTACACCTTC.

The V and J genes are TRBV6-6 and TRBJ1-2, with D unresolved. Germline CDR1 reads MNHNY; CDR2 reads SVGAGI (reference sequence). The CDR3 extends over 11 amino acids. Trimming removed 7 bases at V and 5 bases at J, with 8 bases between. CDR3 DNA: TGTGCCAGCACCTTTAGTTATGGCTACACCTTC. This translates into CASTFSYGYTF.

The chain's CDR3 is CASSLNGDRGNTEAFF. In DNA, the CDR3 is TGTGCCAGCAGCTTAAATGGCGACAGGGGGAACACTGAAGCTTTCTTT. V is TRBV7-3 and J is TRBJ1-1; the match to TRBD1 covers 8 bases. V trimming: 1 base; J trimming: 1 base; junction bases outside the gene matches: 5. The germline gives CDR1 SGHTA, CDR2 FQGTGA. The CDR3 consists of 16 residues.

The gene calls are TRBV11-3 and TRBJ1-6; D is unresolved. The ends were cut back, 3 bases at V and 3 bases at J, with 6 bases in the middle. Per the germline V gene, CDR1 is SGHNT and CDR2 is YENEEA. This CDR3 comprises 14 residues. CDR3 residues: CASSFRSYNSPLHF. CDR3 in DNA: TGTGCCAGCAGCTTCCGCAGCTATAATTCACCCCTCCACTTT.

The CDR3 spells CASRPDRGNTEAFF. The CDR3 DNA is TGTGCCAGCAGACCGGACAGGGGGAACACTGAAGCTTTCTTT. The rearrangement uses TRBV3-1 (or the pseudogene TRBV3-2) and TRBJ1-1, with TRBD1 matching over 9 bases. From germline, CDR1 is LGHDT and CDR2 YNNKEL (reference sequence). CDR3 size: 14 residues. With V trimmed by 6 bases and J by 1 base, 3 bases remained unmatched.

This chain uses TRBV7-9 with TRBJ1-1, with a possible D match to TRBD1 (6 bases). Germline V CDR1 and CDR2: SEHNR, FQNEAQ (reference sequence). The CDR3 has 14 amino acids. Trimming shortened V by 5 bases and J by 1 base, and 11 bases separated the two germline ends. CDR3 coding DNA: TGTGCCAGCAGCACTCAGACAGGGAACACTGAAGCTTTCTTT. Its translation: CASSTQTGNTEAFF. The variable domain in full, completed from reference TRBV7-9 and TRBJ1-1, reads DTGVSQNPRHKITKRGQNVTFRCDPISEHNRLYWYRQTLGQGPEFLTYFQNEAQLEKSRLLSDRFSAERPKGSFSTLEIQRTEQGDSAMYLCASSTQTGNTEAFFGQGTRLTVV.

V is TRBV6-4 and J is TRBJ2-5, with 9 bases matching TRBD2. The trim removed 3 bases at V and 2 bases at J, leaving 7 bases unmatched. Germline CDR1 MRHNA, CDR2 SNTAGT. The CDR3 has 16 residues. In nucleotides, the CDR3 is TGTGCCAGCAGTGATAAGAAGACTAGCGGTCAAGAGACCCAGTACTTC. Residues: CASSDKKTSGQETQYF.

The chain combines TRBV10-3 with TRBJ2-5; 9 bases are a match to TRBD1. CDR1 ENHRY and CDR2 SYGVKD come from the germline V gene. The J segment lost 3 bases and the V segment lost 6 bases, leaving 11 bases of the junction unmatched. The CDR3 is 16 amino acids. CDR3 bases: TGTGCCATCAGGCCGGGACAGGGTTTTTCGGAAGAGACCCAGTACTTC. Translation gives CAIRPGQGFSEETQYF.

In regard to this clone: A read error is likely, as this CDR3 ends without the conserved phenylalanine or tryptophan. The limits of the CDR3 on the DNA are not certain, so only TCRdb's listed CDR3 is given. The rearrangement uses TRBV2 and TRBJ1-1; the D call of TRBD1 is as the table states it, not checked on the DNA. Looked up from germline, CDR1 is SNHLY and CDR2 is FYNNEI. From its first to its last residue, the CDR3 has 13 amino acids. The CDR3 spells CASSGLNYGQPSI.

The chain recombines TRBV4-1 with TRBJ1-2; D gene unclear. Trimming removed 0 bases at V and 1 base at J, with 6 bases between. The germline CDR1 and CDR2 sequences are MGHRA and YSYEKL. The CDR3 is made up of 14 amino acids. CDR3 nucleotide sequence: TGCGCCAGCAGCCAAGATACAGTTAACTATGGCTACACCTTC. Protein sequence: CASSQDTVNYGYTF.

This chain links TRBV19 with TRBJ1-2, with a weak D call TRBD1 (5 bases). The CDR3 is 17 residues long. Trimming left V 4 bases short and J 0 bases short, with 18 bases between. Germline values: CDR1 LNHDA, CDR2 SQIVND (reference sequence). The CDR3, as DNA: TGTGCCAGTAGTAATACCCTCCGGGGGGGATCTAACTATGGCTACACCTTC. Translation gives CASSNTLRGGSNYGYTF.

This chain uses TRBV9 with TRBJ2-5; 8 positions match TRBD2. The trim removed 1 base at V and 4 bases at J, leaving 9 bases unmatched. There are 16 residues in the CDR3. Germline V gene sequence: CDR1 SGDLS, CDR2 YYNGEE. The CDR3 spells CASSVSPGGQGETQYF. Here the CDR3 DNA reads TGTGCCAGCAGCGTATCCCCGGGGGGGCAGGGAGAGACCCAGTACTTC.

This clone occurred once. This sequence joins TRBV4-1 and TRBJ1-5; D possibly corresponds to TRBD1 (5 bases). Trimming removed 0 bases from V and 6 bases from J, with 15 bases in between. Germline loops: CDR1 MGHRA, CDR2 YSYEKL. CDR3 size: 16 residues. This CDR3 is CASSQDDRGTGQPQHF. CDR3 sequence (DNA): TGCGCCAGCAGCCAAGATGATAGAGGGACTGGTCAGCCCCAGCATTTT.

The chain carries TRBV12-3 or TRBV12-4 and TRBJ2-3; D is uncertain. The CDR3 runs 13 residues. V lost 3 bases, J lost 5 bases, and 9 bases lay in between. The chain's CDR3 is CASSLSKRDTQYF. As DNA, the CDR3 is TGTGCCAGCAGTTTGTCTAAGAGAGATACGCAGTATTTT.

The V and J genes are TRBV9 and TRBJ1-1, with TRBD1 matching 7 bases. Germline values: CDR1 SGDLS, CDR2 YYNGEE. The CDR3 is made up of 14 amino acids. V lost 4 bases to trimming and J lost 1 base; unmatched junction nucleotides: 4. The CDR3 DNA reads as TGTGCCAGCAGCCCTTGGGACAGGAACACTGAAGCTTTCTTT. This encodes CASSPWDRNTEAFF.

The chain combines TRBV5-5 with TRBJ2-7; 7 nucleotides align to TRBD1. J was trimmed by 3 bases and V by 0 bases; bases with no gene match: 6. This CDR3 region has 15 residues. Germline V gives CDR1 SGHKS, CDR2 YYEKEE (reference sequence). The DNA of the CDR3 is TGTGCCAGCAGCTTGGTGGGGGACAGACTCTACGAGCAGTACTTC. Protein: CASSLVGDRLYEQYF.

This chain's CDR3 is CASSPADRVNLHF. The CDR3 coding sequence is TGTGCCAGCAGCCCGGCCGACAGGGTGAACCTCCACTTT. The chain joins TRBV7-2 to TRBJ1-6, with 7 bases matching TRBD1. V lost 5 bases, J lost 15 bases, and 10 bases stayed unmatched. The CDR3 sequence is 13 residues long. In germline, CDR1 is SGHTA, CDR2 FQGNSA.

The rearrangement joins TRBV5-1 to TRBJ1-6; tentative D call: TRBD1 (5 bases). The ends were cut back, 2 bases at V and 8 bases at J, with 11 bases in the middle. CDR1 SGHRS and CDR2 YFSETQ come from the germline V gene. The CDR3 is 14 residues long. CDR3 region: CASSFRGGDSPLHF. The CDR3 DNA follows: TGCGCCAGCAGCTTTCGGGGGGGGGATTCACCCCTCCACTTT.

This chain uses TRBV19 with TRBJ1-1, with 7 bases lining up with TRBD1. The CDR3 is 14 amino acids. With 5 bases clipped from V and 1 base from J, the junction kept 4 bases outside the gene matches. CDR1 LNHDA and CDR2 SQIVND come from the germline V gene (reference sequence). The CDR3 sequence: CASSWGTENTEAFF. CDR3 in DNA: TGTGCCAGTAGTTGGGGGACAGAGAACACTGAAGCTTTCTTT.

The CDR3 DNA is TGTGCCAGCAGCTTAGGGGGCTTGAACACTGAAGCTTTCTTT. As protein: CASSLGGLNTEAFF. The chain joins TRBV11-3 to TRBJ1-1; the D gene is possibly TRBD1 (5 bases). The CDR3 sequence is 14 residues long. Trimming pared 1 base from V and 0 bases from J, leaving 6 bases between. The germline gives CDR1 SGHNT, CDR2 YENEEA. The whole variable domain, filled in from reference TRBV11-3 and TRBJ1-1, reads EAGVVQSPRYKIIEKKQPVAFWCNPISGHNTLYWYLQNLGQGPELLIRYENEEAVDDSQLPKDRFSAERLKGVDSTLKIQPAELGDSAVYLCASSLGGLNTEAFFGQGTRLTVV.

V gene TRBV9 combines with J gene TRBJ1-1; D unclear. The CDR3 totals 15 residues. V lost 0 bases and J 5 bases, leaving 14 bases between the germline ends. The germline V gene encodes CDR1 SGDLS and CDR2 YYNGEE. The CDR3 sequence is CASSVGPQMRTEAFF. The CDR3 nucleotides are TGTGCCAGCAGCGTAGGACCCCAGATGAGGACTGAAGCTTTCTTT.